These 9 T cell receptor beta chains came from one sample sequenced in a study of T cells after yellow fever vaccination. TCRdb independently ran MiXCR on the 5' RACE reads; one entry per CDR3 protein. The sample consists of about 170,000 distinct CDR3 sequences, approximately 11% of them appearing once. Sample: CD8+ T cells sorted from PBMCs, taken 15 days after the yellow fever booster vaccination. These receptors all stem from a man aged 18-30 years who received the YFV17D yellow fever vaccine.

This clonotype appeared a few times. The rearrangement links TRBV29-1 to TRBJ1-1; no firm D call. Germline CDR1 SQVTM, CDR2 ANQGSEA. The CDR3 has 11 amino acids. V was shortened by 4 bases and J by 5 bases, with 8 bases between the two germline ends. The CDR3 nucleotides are TGCAGCGTTGGGTACGGTACTGAAGCTTTCTTT. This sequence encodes CSVGYGTEAFF.

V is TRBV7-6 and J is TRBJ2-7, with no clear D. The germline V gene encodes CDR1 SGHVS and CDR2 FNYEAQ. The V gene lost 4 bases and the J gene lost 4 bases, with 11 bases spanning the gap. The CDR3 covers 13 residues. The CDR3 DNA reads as TGTGCCAGCAGCTATATCGGCGATTACGAGCAGTACTTC. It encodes CASSYIGDYEQYF.

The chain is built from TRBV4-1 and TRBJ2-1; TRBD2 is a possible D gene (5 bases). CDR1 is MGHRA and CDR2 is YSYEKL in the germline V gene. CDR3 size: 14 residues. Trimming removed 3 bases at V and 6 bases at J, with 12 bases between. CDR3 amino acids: CASSHPGFSNEQFF. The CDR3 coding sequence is TGCGCCAGCAGCCACCCGGGATTCTCCAATGAGCAGTTCTTC.

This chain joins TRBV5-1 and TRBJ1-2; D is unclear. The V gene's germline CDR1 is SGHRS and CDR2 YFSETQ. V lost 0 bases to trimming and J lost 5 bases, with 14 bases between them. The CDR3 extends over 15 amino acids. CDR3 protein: CASSLDNTYSYGYTF. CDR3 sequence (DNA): TGCGCCAGCAGCTTGGATAACACCTACTCGTATGGCTACACCTTC.

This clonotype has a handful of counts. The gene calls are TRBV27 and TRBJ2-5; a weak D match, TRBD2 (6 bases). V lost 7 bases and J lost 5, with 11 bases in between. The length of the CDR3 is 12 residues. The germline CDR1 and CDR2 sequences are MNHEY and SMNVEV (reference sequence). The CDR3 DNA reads TGTGCCAGCAAGCATCGGGGGGAGACCCAGTACTTC. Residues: CASKHRGETQYF.

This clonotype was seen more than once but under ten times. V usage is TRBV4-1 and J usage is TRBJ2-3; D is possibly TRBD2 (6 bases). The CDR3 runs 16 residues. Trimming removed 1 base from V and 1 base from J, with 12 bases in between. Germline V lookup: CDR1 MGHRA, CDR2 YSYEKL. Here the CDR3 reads CASSQGAGRGTDTQYF. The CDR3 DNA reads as TGCGCCAGCAGCCAAGGGGCGGGACGGGGCACAGATACGCAGTATTTT.

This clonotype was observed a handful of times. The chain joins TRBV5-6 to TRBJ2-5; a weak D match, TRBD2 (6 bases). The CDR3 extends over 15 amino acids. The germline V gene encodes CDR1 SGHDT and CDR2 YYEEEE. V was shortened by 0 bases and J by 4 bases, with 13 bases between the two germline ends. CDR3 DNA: TGTGCCAGCAGCTTGGGGCTTTGGAGGGGAGAGACCCAGTACTTC. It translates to CASSLGLWRGETQYF. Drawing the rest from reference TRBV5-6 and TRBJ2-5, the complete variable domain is DAGVTQSPTHLIKTRGQQVTLRCSPKSGHDTVSWYQQALGQGPQFIFQYYEEEERQRGNFPDRFSGHQFPNYSSELNVNALLLGDSALYLCASSLGLWRGETQYFGPGTRLLVL.

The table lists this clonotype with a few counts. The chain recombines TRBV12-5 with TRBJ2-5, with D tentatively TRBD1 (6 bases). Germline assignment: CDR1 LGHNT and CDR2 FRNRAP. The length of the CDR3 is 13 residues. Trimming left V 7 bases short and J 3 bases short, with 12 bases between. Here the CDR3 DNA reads TGTGCTAGTGCCCAGACAGGAAAAGAGACCCAGTACTTC. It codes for CASAQTGKETQYF.

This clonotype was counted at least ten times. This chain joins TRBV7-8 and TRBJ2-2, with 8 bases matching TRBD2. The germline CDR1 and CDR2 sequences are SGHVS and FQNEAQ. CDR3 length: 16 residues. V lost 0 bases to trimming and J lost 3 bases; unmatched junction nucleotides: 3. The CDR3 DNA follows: TGTGCCAGCAGCTTAGCGGCGGGGGGCCACACCGGGGAGCTGTTTTTT. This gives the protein CASSLAAGGHTGELFF.